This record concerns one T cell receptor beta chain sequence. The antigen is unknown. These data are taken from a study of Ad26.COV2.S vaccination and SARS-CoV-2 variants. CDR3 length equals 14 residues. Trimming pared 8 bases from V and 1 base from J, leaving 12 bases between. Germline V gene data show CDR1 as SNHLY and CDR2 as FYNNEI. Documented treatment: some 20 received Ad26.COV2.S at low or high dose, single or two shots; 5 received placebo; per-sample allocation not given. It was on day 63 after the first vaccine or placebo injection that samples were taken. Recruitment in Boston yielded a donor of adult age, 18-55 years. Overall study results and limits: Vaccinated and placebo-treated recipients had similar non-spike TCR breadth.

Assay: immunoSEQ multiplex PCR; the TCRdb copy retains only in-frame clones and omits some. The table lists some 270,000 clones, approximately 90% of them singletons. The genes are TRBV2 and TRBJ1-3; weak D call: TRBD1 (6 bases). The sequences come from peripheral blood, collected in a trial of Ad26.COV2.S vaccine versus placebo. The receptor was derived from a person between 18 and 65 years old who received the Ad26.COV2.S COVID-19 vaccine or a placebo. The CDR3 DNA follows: TGTGCCAGCGTACAGGGAAGTTCTGGAAACACCATATATTTT. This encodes CASVQGSSGNTIYF.